A selection of T cell receptor beta chains follows, all from one sample in a study of CD8 T cells in ankylosing spondylitis. A single record per CDR3 protein comes from TCRdb applying MiXCR to the 5' RACE reads. The sample has around 130,000 distinct CDR3 sequences; approximately 9.9% are singletons. Sequencing input: blood, either unsorted or a sorted T cell fraction (not recorded which). These TCRs come from a male donor with ankylosing spondylitis or in good health (not recorded which). The CDR3 runs from the conserved cysteine through the conserved F or W. The D gene is left open where the match is weak. Expanded clones get a size class; other rows say once, few or many, or leave the size out.

d_call	clone_size	v_call	j_call	cdr3_aa	cdr3_nt
TRBD2	many	TRBV12-3/TRBV12-4	TRBJ2-1	CASSPVGGRNEQFF	TGTGCCAGCAGTCCCGTCGGGGGGAGGAATGAGCAGTTCTTC
NA	many	TRBV11-2	TRBJ2-7	CASSLSRRTYEQYF	TGTGCCAGCAGCTTATCTCGGAGAACCTACGAGCAGTACTTC
TRBD1	few	TRBV4-2	TRBJ2-2	CASSRDRGRDTGELFF	TGTGCCAGCAGCCGTGACAGGGGAAGGGACACCGGGGAGCTGTTTTTT
TRBD2	many	TRBV7-2	TRBJ2-3	CASSPPGTRYYTQYF	TGTGCCAGCAGCCCCCCCGGGACTAGGTATTATACGCAGTATTTT
TRBD1	many	TRBV28	TRBJ2-7	CASSPTDRTPWGQYF	TGTGCCAGCAGTCCGACGGACAGGACCCCTTGGGGGCAGTACTTC
TRBD2	many	TRBV4-3	TRBJ2-7	CASSIRLAGGYQSYEQYF	TGCGCCAGCAGCATACGACTAGCGGGAGGCTATCAGTCCTACGAGCAGTACTTC
TRBD1	NA	TRBV20-1	TRBJ2-3	CSAQRDSPIPSTDTQYF	TGCAGTGCCCAGAGGGACAGCCCTATCCCAAGCACAGATACGCAGTATTTT
NA	few	TRBV20-1	TRBJ2-4	CSTKSPAKNIQYF	TGCAGTACCAAGAGTCCGGCAAAAAACATTCAGTACTTC
NA	NA	TRBV7-9	TRBJ2-7	CASNLGPRFEQYF	TGTGCCAGCAACCTCGGACCCCGGTTCGAGCAGTACTTC
NA	few	TRBV7-2	TRBJ1-5	CASSLASGRGSNQPQHF	TGTGCCAGCAGCTTAGCCTCAGGACGGGGTAGCAATCAGCCCCAGCATTTT
NA	few	TRBV7-9	TRBJ1-4	CASSQTGTNEKLFF	TGTGCCAGCAGCCAAACGGGAACTAATGAAAAACTGTTTTTT
NA	many	TRBV20-1	TRBJ2-2	CSAREARLNTGELFF	TGCAGTGCTAGAGAGGCCCGCCTGAACACCGGGGAGCTGTTTTTT
NA	many	TRBV12-3/TRBV12-4	TRBJ1-2	CASSWAGAYGYTF	TGTGCCAGCAGTTGGGCAGGTGCCTATGGCTACACCTTC
NA	many	TRBV6-2/TRBV6-3	TRBJ2-4	CASSYPDIQYF	TGTGCCAGCAGTTACCCGGACATTCAGTACTTC
NA	many	TRBV29-1	TRBJ2-2	CSVSTASNTGELFF	TGCAGCGTGTCGACAGCCTCGAACACCGGGGAGCTGTTTTTT
NA	many	TRBV24-1	TRBJ2-2	CATSDPSAGITGELFF	TGTGCCACCAGTGATCCGTCGGCAGGGATAACCGGGGAGCTGTTTTTT
TRBD1	many	TRBV7-3	TRBJ2-3	CASSLIQGARDTQYF	TGTGCCAGCAGCTTAATACAGGGGGCGCGGGATACGCAGTATTTT